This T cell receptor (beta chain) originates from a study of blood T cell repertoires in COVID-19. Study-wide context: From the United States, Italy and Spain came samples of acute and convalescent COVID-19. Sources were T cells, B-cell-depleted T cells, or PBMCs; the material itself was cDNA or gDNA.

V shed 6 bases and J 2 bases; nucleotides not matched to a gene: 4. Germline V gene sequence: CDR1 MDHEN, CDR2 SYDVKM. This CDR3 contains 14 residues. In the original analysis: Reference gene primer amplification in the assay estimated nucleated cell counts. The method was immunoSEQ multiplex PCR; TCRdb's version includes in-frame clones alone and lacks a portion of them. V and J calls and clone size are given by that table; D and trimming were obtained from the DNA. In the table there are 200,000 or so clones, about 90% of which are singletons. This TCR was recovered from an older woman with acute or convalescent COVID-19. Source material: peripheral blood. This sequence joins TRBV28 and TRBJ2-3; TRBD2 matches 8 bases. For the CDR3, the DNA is TGTGCCAGCAGGACTAGCGTCTACACAGATACGCAGTATTTT. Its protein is CASRTSVYTDTQYF.